This T cell receptor beta chain appears in the sequencing data of a study of blood T cell repertoires in COVID-19. Trimming took off 3 bases at V and 9 bases at J, with 15 bases between the two ends. The CDR3 is made up of 14 amino acids. CDR1 and CDR2 (germline): MNHEY, SMNVEV (reference sequence). This clone was counted only a few times. Sequencing was performed with immunoSEQ multiplex PCR; in TCRdb, only in-frame clones are kept and a portion is missing. Of 100,000 to 150,000 clones in the sample, roughly 91% are singletons; the top ten hold 18%. The specimen sequenced was peripheral blood. V is TRBV27 and J is TRBJ2-1; possibly TRBD2 for D (6 bases). The clonotype was recovered from a man over 45 with active or convalescent COVID-19. CDR3 in amino acids: CASSFSGGPFEQFF. The CDR3 DNA reads as TGTGCCAGCAGTTTTTCTGGAGGGCCTTTTGAGCAGTTCTTC.